Listed below are T cell receptor beta chains from one sample, sequenced in a study of blood T cell repertoires in COVID-19. Using immunoSEQ multiplex PCR, the repertoire was profiled, and TCRdb retains in-frame clones only, with some absent. This repertoire shows 250,000 or so clones, 80% to 90% found once; its top ten account for approximately 2%. What was sequenced was peripheral blood. All receptors derive from a man in his thirties or forties with active or convalescent COVID-19. Each CDR3 is given with its conserved first and last residue. A D gene is named only where the DNA matches it firmly. Not all rows give a size; the values are once, few, many and, for expanded clones, a class.

d_call j_call cdr3_length v_call clone_size cdr3_aa cdr3_nt
TRBD1 TRBJ1-1 18 TRBV4-1 - CASSLTTTGTGYNTEAFF TGCGCCAGCAGCCTAACCACCACCGGGACAGGGTATAACACTGAAGCTTTCTTT
- TRBJ2-7 12 TRBV29-1 - CSATGHYYEQYF TGCAGCGCGACGGGACACTACTACGAGCAGTACTTC
- TRBJ1-2 13 TRBV6-4 - CASSEGGGYGYTF TGTGCCAGCAGTGAGGGGGGTGGCTATGGCTACACCTTC
- TRBJ1-2 13 TRBV4-3 few CASSPRGRDGYTF TGCGCCAGCAGCCCTAGAGGGAGGGATGGCTACACCTTC
TRBD2 TRBJ2-5 17 TRBV6-1 - CASSVSSGGALGETQYF TGTGCCAGCAGTGTATCCAGCGGGGGGGCCTTGGGCGAGACCCAGTACTTC
TRBD1 TRBJ1-1 13 TRBV27 - CASTKTGGIEAFF TGTGCCAGCACGAAAACAGGGGGAATTGAAGCTTTCTTT
TRBD2 TRBJ2-3 16 TRBV12-5 - CASGLIGGGDTDTQYF TGTGCTAGTGGTTTGATCGGCGGGGGAGACACAGATACGCAGTATTTT
TRBD1 TRBJ1-2 13 TRBV5-6 - CASSLGTGPRFPF TGTGCCAGCAGCTTAGGGACAGGCCCTCGGTTCCCCTTC
- TRBJ2-7 14 TRBV9 - CASSPRPGGREQYF TGTGCCAGCAGCCCCCGGCCAGGGGGGCGGGAGCAGTACTTC
- TRBJ2-1 14 TRBV13 - CASSPVGGPNEQFF TGTGCCAGCAGCCCCGTGGGGGGGCCCAATGAGCAGTTCTTC
TRBD1 TRBJ2-1 19 TRBV10-1 once CASSSQTNRDRRIYNEQFF TGCGCCAGCAGTTCCCAGACGAACCGGGACAGAAGAATATACAATGAGCAGTTCTTC
TRBD2 TRBJ2-1 17 TRBV9 - CASSALPSRGGHNEQFF TGTGCCAGCAGCGCCCTCCCATCCCGGGGGGGCCACAATGAGCAGTTCTTC
TRBD1 TRBJ1-2 16 TRBV5-6 - CASSLPGTGGFYGYTF TGTGCCAGCAGTTTACCCGGGACAGGAGGTTTCTATGGCTACACCTTC
TRBD1 TRBJ1-4 15 TRBV27 once CASSLTGGINEKLFF TGTGCCAGCAGTTTAACAGGGGGGATTAATGAAAAACTGTTTTTT
TRBD2 TRBJ2-5 17 TRBV5-4 - CASSWSAGGTQRETQYF TGTGCCAGCAGCTGGTCCGCGGGGGGAACCCAACGGGAGACCCAGTACTTC
- TRBJ1-1 14 TRBV5-1 - CASSLYRGNTEAFF TGCGCCAGCAGCTTGTATCGCGGAAACACTGAAGCTTTCTTT
TRBD1 TRBJ1-4 15 TRBV19 - CASSGQQGAWEKLFF TGTGCCAGTAGTGGCCAACAGGGGGCCTGGGAAAAACTGTTTTTT
TRBD1 TRBJ1-5 15 TRBV4-1 - CASSQRETGHQPQHF TGCGCCAGCAGCCAACGAGAGACAGGGCATCAGCCCCAGCATTTT
- TRBJ1-1 15 TRBV10-2 once CASSAGNWGYTEAFF TGCGCCAGCAGTGCAGGGAACTGGGGTTATACTGAAGCTTTCTTT
TRBD2 TRBJ2-7 16 TRBV7-2 - CASSVPSGGPSYEQYF TGTGCCAGCAGCGTACCTAGCGGGGGTCCCTCCTACGAGCAGTACTTC
- TRBJ1-2 14 TRBV9 - CASSPIGRNYGYTF TGTGCCAGCAGCCCTATCGGGAGGAACTATGGCTACACCTTC
TRBD1 TRBJ2-5 15 TRBV2 once CASSGTGSLRETQYF TGTGCCAGCAGCGGGACAGGGTCCCTCAGAGAGACCCAGTACTTC
- TRBJ1-3 16 TRBV7-2 - CASSLVGGDSGNTIYF TGTGCCAGCAGCTTAGTCGGGGGGGACTCTGGAAACACCATATATTTT
TRBD1 TRBJ2-2 21 TRBV4-1 once CASSQDRGSGQGPSNTGELFF TGCGCCAGCAGCCAAGATAGGGGGTCGGGACAGGGGCCTTCGAACACCGGGGAGCTGTTTTTT
- TRBJ2-5 17 TRBV7-2 - CASSYKILDSNQETQYF TGTGCCAGCAGCTACAAGATCCTGGACAGCAACCAAGAGACCCAGTACTTC